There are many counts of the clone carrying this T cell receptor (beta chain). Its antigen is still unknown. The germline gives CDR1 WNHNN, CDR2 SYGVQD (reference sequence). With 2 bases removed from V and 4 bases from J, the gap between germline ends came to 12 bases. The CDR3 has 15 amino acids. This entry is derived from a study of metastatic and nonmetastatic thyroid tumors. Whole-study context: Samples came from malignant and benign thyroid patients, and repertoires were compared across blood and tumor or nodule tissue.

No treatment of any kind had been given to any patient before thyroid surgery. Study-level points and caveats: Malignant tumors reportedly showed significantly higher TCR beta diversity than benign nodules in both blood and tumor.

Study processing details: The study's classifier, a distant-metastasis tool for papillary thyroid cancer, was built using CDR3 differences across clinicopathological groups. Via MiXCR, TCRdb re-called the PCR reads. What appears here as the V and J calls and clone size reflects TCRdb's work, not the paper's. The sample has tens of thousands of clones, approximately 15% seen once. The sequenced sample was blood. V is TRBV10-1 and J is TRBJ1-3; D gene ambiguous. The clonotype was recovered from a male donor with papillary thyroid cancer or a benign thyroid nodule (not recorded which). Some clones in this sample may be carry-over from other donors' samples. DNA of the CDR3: TGCGCCAGCAGTGAGGGTAGAGAAATCGGAAACACCATATATTTT. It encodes CASSEGREIGNTIYF.